Below, 13 T cell receptor beta chains from the same sample are listed, as sequenced in a study of cytomegalovirus exposure and HLA in healthy donors. The primer mix had 60 Vbeta and 13 Jbeta primers. Some clones are missing from TCRdb's copy, which holds only in-frame ones; the method was immunoSEQ multiplex PCR. The sample carries about 200,000 clones, roughly 80% recorded once. The sequenced sample was PBMCs. The receptors originated from a girl aged 2-10 years in good health and CMV-seronegative.

The chain carries TRBV9 and TRBJ1-5, with a weak D call TRBD1 (6 bases). The CDR3 is made up of 15 amino acids. The V gene lost 0 bases and the J gene lost 4 bases, with 11 bases spanning the gap. Per germline, CDR1 SGDLS and CDR2 YYNGEE. CDR3 region: CASSVEGQINQPQHF. The CDR3 DNA sequence: TGTGCCAGCAGCGTAGAAGGACAGATAAATCAGCCCCAGCATTTT.

V and J are TRBV2 and TRBJ2-7; 8 bases fit TRBD1. J gave up 5 bases and V 6 bases, and 12 bases lay outside the gene matches. Germline V CDR1 and CDR2: SNHLY, FYNNEI. The CDR3 is 15 residues long. In nucleotides, the CDR3 is TGTGCCAGCAGCAACACCGGGACAGGCACCCACGAGCAGTACTTC. Translating gives CASSNTGTGTHEQYF.

The chain couples TRBV4-1 to TRBJ1-2; no clear D gene. CDR1 MGHRA and CDR2 YSYEKL come from the germline V gene. V lost 0 bases, J lost 0 bases, and 8 bases lay in between. CDR3 size: 15 residues. CDR3 residues: CASSQDYSANYGYTF. The CDR3 coding sequence is TGCGCCAGCAGCCAAGATTATTCGGCTAACTATGGCTACACCTTC.

This clone was detected only a few times. The chain is built from TRBV11-2 and TRBJ1-3; no clear D gene. The V end lost 1 base, the J end lost 2 bases, and 12 bases lay between the germline ends. Germline CDR1 SGHAT, CDR2 FQNNGV. This CDR3 has 16 amino acids. CDR3 coding DNA: TGTGCCAGCAGCTTAGTGTCGTCGGGAACTGGAAACACCATATATTTT. Protein product: CASSLVSSGTGNTIYF.

This chain links TRBV27 with TRBJ2-3; 11 nucleotides match TRBD2. Germline CDR1 reads MNHEY; CDR2 reads SMNVEV (reference sequence). V was pared by 6 bases and J by 4 bases, with 6 bases of the junction left unmatched. This CDR3 spans 15 amino acids. CDR3 region: CASSPASGGPDTQYF. CDR3 bases: TGTGCCAGCAGCCCCGCTAGCGGGGGGCCAGATACGCAGTATTTT.

The chain has TRBV27 and TRBJ1-1; TRBD1 matches at 8 bases. Losses at the gene ends were 2 bases for V and 1 base for J; bases not matched to a gene: 3. The germline V gene encodes CDR1 MNHEY and CDR2 SMNVEV (reference sequence). The CDR3 consists of 15 residues. CDR3 loop: CASSLAGTGNTEAFF. CDR3 DNA sequence: TGTGCCAGCAGTTTAGCAGGGACAGGGAACACTGAAGCTTTCTTT.

The chain combines TRBV2 with TRBJ1-3, with 7 bases lining up with TRBD1. With 4 bases clipped from V and 0 bases from J, the junction kept 3 bases outside the gene matches. The CDR3 totals 15 residues. Germline V gives CDR1 SNHLY, CDR2 FYNNEI. Here the CDR3 DNA reads TGTGCCAGCAGTGTTAACAGGGGCTCTGGAAACACCATATATTTT. Translation gives CASSVNRGSGNTIYF.

V gene TRBV6-5 combines with J gene TRBJ2-7, with D possibly matching TRBD1 (5 bases). CDR1 is MNHEY and CDR2 is SVGAGI in the germline V gene. This CDR3 is built from 14 residues. The V end lost 0 bases, the J end lost 5 bases, and 11 bases lay between the germline ends. The CDR3 DNA reads TGTGCCAGCAGTTACTCATCAGGGAACGACGAGCAGTACTTC. Its translation is CASSYSSGNDEQYF.

A note on this clone: The same CDR3 can be traced to other DNA sequences in this sample. The chain couples TRBV7-9 to TRBJ2-7; D gene ambiguous. The CDR3 is 12 residues long. V was cut by 2 bases and J by 1 base, with 3 bases left in between. In germline, CDR1 is SEHNR, CDR2 FQNEAQ (reference sequence). The CDR3 protein is CASSLSSYEQYF. The CDR3 DNA reads TGTGCCAGCAGCTTATCATCCTACGAGCAGTACTTC.

The chain employs TRBV5-1 and TRBJ2-7, with TRBD1 matching 10 bases. CDR3 length: 16 amino acids. V lost 0 bases, J lost 3 bases, and 6 bases stayed unmatched. Looked up from germline, CDR1 is SGHRS and CDR2 is YFSETQ. The CDR3 sequence: CASSLVGGDRGYEQYF. CDR3 DNA sequence: TGCGCCAGCAGCTTGGTAGGTGGGGACAGGGGCTACGAGCAGTACTTC.

This clone was seen only a few times. The genes are TRBV2 and TRBJ1-2; 8 positions agree with TRBD1. J lost 8 bases, V lost 2 bases, and 4 bases had no gene match. The CDR3 consists of 13 residues. The germline gives CDR1 SNHLY, CDR2 FYNNEI. The CDR3 loop reads CASSERTGRGYTF. CDR3 nucleotide sequence: TGTGCCAGCAGTGAAAGGACAGGGCGAGGCTACACCTTC.

The CDR3: CASRAIRGRGQETQYF. The DNA for the CDR3 is TGTGCCAGCAGAGCTATCAGGGGGCGAGGGCAAGAGACCCAGTACTTC. The chain links TRBV25-1 to TRBJ2-5, with TRBD1 matching over 8 bases. Germline-derived CDR1 and CDR2 are MGHDK and SYGVNS. CDR3 length: 16 amino acids. V was pared by 6 bases and J by 2 bases, with 11 bases of the junction left unmatched. Filled out from reference TRBV25-1 and TRBJ2-5, the complete variable domain reads EADIYQTPRYLVIGTGKKITLECSQTMGHDKMYWYQQDPGMELHLIHYSYGVNSTEKGDLSSESTVSRIRTEHFPLTLESARPSHTSQYLCASRAIRGRGQETQYFGPGTRLLVL.

The chain carries TRBV10-3 and TRBJ1-5; tentative D call: TRBD1 (5 bases). Germline lookup yields CDR1 ENHRY and CDR2 SYGVKD. The length of the CDR3 is 12 residues. The germline V and J ends were trimmed by 11 bases and 4 bases, with 12 bases remaining between them. The CDR3 here is CAAGVGNQPQHF. CDR3 DNA: TGTGCCGCGGGGGTGGGAAATCAGCCCCAGCATTTT.